These T cell receptor beta chains were read from a single sample in a study of CD8 T cells in Susac syndrome. TCRdb fed the immunoSEQ multiplex PCR reads into MiXCR, producing one record per CDR3 protein. The data hold hundreds of thousands of distinct CDR3 sequences, with about 85% observed a single time. Specimen: CD8+ T cells from PBMCs. The receptors here all came from a human donor with multiple sclerosis. CDR3s include the opening cysteine and the closing phenylalanine or tryptophan. The D gene is left open where the match is weak. Not every row has a clone size; where given, it reads once, few, many or a size class.

v_call	clone_size	d_call	j_call	cdr3_aa	cdr3_nt
TRBV27	once	TRBD1	TRBJ2-7	CASSFLGGTGSYEQYF	TGTGCCAGCAGTTTCCTGGGAGGGACAGGGAGTTACGAGCAGTACTTC
TRBV23-1	once	TRBD2	TRBJ2-3	CASSPERGGSDTQYF	TGCGCCAGCAGTCCCGAACGGGGGGGCTCAGATACGCAGTATTTT
TRBV7-9	.	.	TRBJ2-1	CASSFSLGDEQFF	TGTGCCAGCAGCTTTTCACTAGGTGATGAGCAGTTCTTC
TRBV15	.	TRBD2	TRBJ2-1	CATSRDILAGINEQFF	TGTGCCACCAGCAGAGATATCCTAGCGGGGATCAATGAGCAGTTCTTC
TRBV7-2	.	TRBD1	TRBJ2-2	CASRSTGTRNTGELFF	TGTGCCAGCAGGTCGACAGGGACCCGGAACACCGGGGAGCTGTTTTTT
TRBV2	.	.	TRBJ2-7	CASGVPGVSSYEQYF	TGTGCCAGCGGGGTTCCGGGGGTTAGCTCCTACGAGCAGTACTTC
TRBV7-2	.	TRBD2	TRBJ2-7	CASSLLAYWASGPSYEQYF	TGTGCCAGCAGCTTATTGGCGTATTGGGCTAGCGGGCCATCCTACGAGCAGTACTTC
TRBV20-1	.	.	TRBJ1-1	CSATQARMAEAFF	TGCAGTGCTACCCAGGCGAGGATGGCTGAAGCTTTCTTT
TRBV2	.	.	TRBJ2-3	CASSVGDWQGTDTQYF	TGTGCCAGCAGTGTAGGGGACTGGCAAGGCACAGATACGCAGTATTTT
TRBV5-1	.	TRBD2	TRBJ2-7	CASSFSGSLEQYF	TGCGCCAGCAGCTTTAGCGGGAGCTTAGAGCAGTACTTC
TRBV29-1	.	.	TRBJ1-1	CSVVEETTEAFF	TGCAGCGTTGTCGAAGAGACAACTGAAGCTTTCTTT
TRBV14	.	TRBD2	TRBJ2-5	CASSQEFGGRADGEETQYF	TGTGCCAGCAGCCAAGAATTCGGCGGGAGGGCCGACGGGGAAGAGACCCAGTACTTC
TRBV11-2	.	TRBD1	TRBJ2-1	CASSASDRELYNEQFF	TGTGCCAGCAGCGCATCCGACAGGGAACTCTACAATGAGCAGTTCTTC
TRBV27	few	.	TRBJ2-2	CASMLNTGELFF	TGTGCCAGCATGTTGAACACCGGGGAGCTGTTTTTT
TRBV29-1	.	.	TRBJ2-4	CSVSVGVLQYF	TGCAGCGTTTCCGTCGGGGTTCTTCAGTACTTC
TRBV9	few	.	TRBJ2-7	CASSVGVGPSYEQYF	TGTGCCAGCAGCGTAGGGGTGGGACCGAGCTACGAGCAGTACTTC
TRBV6-1	.	.	TRBJ2-5	CASSEAGRLIETQYF	TGTGCCAGCAGTGAAGCCGGCCGCCTAATAGAGACCCAGTACTTC
TRBV30	.	.	TRBJ2-2	CAWSVSGVAGELFF	TGTGCCTGGAGTGTTTCGGGAGTAGCGGGGGAGCTGTTTTTT
TRBV5-4	once	TRBD1	TRBJ1-1	CASSSRTGRTEAFF	TGTGCCAGCAGCTCAAGGACAGGGCGGACTGAAGCTTTCTTT
TRBV28	.	.	TRBJ1-6	CASSLVSENNSPLHF	TGTGCCAGCAGTTTGGTGTCGGAGAACAATTCACCCCTCCACTTT
TRBV6-5	.	.	TRBJ2-3	CASSYGARTDTQYF	TGTGCCAGCAGTTACGGAGCGAGGACAGATACGCAGTATTTT
TRBV6-1	.	.	TRBJ2-1	CASRTLKGGSYNEQFF	TGTGCCAGCAGGACCTTGAAAGGCGGCTCCTACAATGAGCAGTTCTTC
TRBV11-2	few	.	TRBJ2-5	CASSPPGQAEGTQYF	TGTGCCAGCAGCCCCCCGGGGCAGGCGGAGGGGACCCAGTACTTC
TRBV27	.	.	TRBJ2-7	CASSFTAQNYEQYF	TGTGCCAGCAGTTTCACGGCGCAGAACTACGAGCAGTACTTC
TRBV19	once	.	TRBJ2-2	CASSMGRVNTGELFF	TGTGCCAGTAGTATGGGCAGGGTAAACACCGGGGAGCTGTTTTTT
TRBV6-1	.	.	TRBJ1-2	CASSERLGINYGYTF	TGTGCCAGCAGTGAAAGACTGGGCATCAACTATGGCTACACCTTC
TRBV20-1	.	.	TRBJ2-7	CSARPRSVLGEQYF	TGCAGTGCTAGACCCCGTTCCGTTCTGGGCGAGCAGTACTTC
TRBV27	.	TRBD2	TRBJ2-1	CATGTSDHNEQFF	TGTGCCACCGGGACTAGCGACCACAATGAGCAGTTCTTC
TRBV27	few	.	TRBJ1-1	CASSLTRNTEAFF	TGTGCCAGCAGTTTAACCCGAAACACTGAAGCTTTCTTT
TRBV7-8	.	TRBD2	TRBJ2-1	CASSLVSSGVEQFF	TGTGCCAGCAGCTTAGTATCTAGCGGGGTCGAGCAGTTCTTC
TRBV27	.	TRBD1	TRBJ1-1	CASRKAGQGREAFF	TGTGCCAGCCGGAAGGCGGGACAGGGGCGTGAAGCTTTCTTT
TRBV27	.	TRBD1	TRBJ2-7	CASSGTGITYEQYF	TGTGCCAGCAGCGGGACAGGGATTACCTACGAGCAGTACTTC
TRBV3-1	.	.	TRBJ2-3	CASSQVGTITDTQYF	TGTGCCAGCAGCCAAGTGGGGACCATCACAGATACGCAGTATTTT
TRBV19	.	.	TRBJ1-2	CASRGEHYGYTF	TGTGCCAGTAGAGGGGAGCACTATGGCTACACCTTC
TRBV27	.	.	TRBJ2-7	CASSFFDALHEQYF	TGTGCCAGCAGTTTTTTCGACGCCCTCCACGAGCAGTACTTC
TRBV7-9	once	.	TRBJ1-6	CASSLEPEGNSPLHF	TGTGCCAGCAGCTTAGAGCCGGAGGGCAATTCACCCCTCCACTTT
TRBV12-3/TRBV12-4	.	.	TRBJ1-2	CASSRKHGYTF	TGTGCCAGCAGCCGTAAGCATGGCTACACCTTC
TRBV5-4	once	TRBD1	TRBJ2-7	CASRVGTELPYEQYF	TGTGCCAGCAGGGTTGGGACAGAACTCCCCTACGAGCAGTACTTC
TRBV29-1	.	.	TRBJ1-5	CSVATEVYQPQHF	TGCAGCGTCGCGACAGAGGTTTATCAGCCCCAGCATTTT
TRBV27	.	.	TRBJ1-1	CASSAPEGLGTEAFF	TGTGCCAGCAGTGCTCCAGAGGGGTTGGGCACTGAAGCTTTCTTT
TRBV19	few	.	TRBJ2-7	CASSIASASSYEQYF	TGTGCCAGTAGTATAGCGTCAGCGAGCTCCTACGAGCAGTACTTC
TRBV27	.	.	TRBJ1-2	CASSPGRLTNYGYTF	TGTGCCAGCAGTCCGGGACGTCTTACTAACTATGGCTACACCTTC